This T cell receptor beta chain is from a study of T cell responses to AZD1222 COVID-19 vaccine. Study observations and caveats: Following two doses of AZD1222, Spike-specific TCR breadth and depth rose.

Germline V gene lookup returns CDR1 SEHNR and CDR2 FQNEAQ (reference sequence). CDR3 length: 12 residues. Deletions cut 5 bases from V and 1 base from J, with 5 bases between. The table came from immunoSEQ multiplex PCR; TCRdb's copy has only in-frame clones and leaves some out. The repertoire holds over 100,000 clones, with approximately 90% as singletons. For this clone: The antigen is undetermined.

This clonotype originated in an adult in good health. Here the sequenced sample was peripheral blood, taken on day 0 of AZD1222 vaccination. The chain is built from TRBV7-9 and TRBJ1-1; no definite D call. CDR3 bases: TGTGCCAGCAGCCGGTGGAACACTGAAGCTTTCTTT. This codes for CASSRWNTEAFF. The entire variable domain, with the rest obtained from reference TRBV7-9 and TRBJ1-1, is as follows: DTGVSQNPRHKITKRGQNVTFRCDPISEHNRLYWYRQTLGQGPEFLTYFQNEAQLEKSRLLSDRFSAERPKGSFSTLEIQRTEQGDSAMYLCASSRWNTEAFFGQGTRLTVV.